This is a list of T cell receptor beta chains from one sample in a study of CD8 T cells in ankylosing spondylitis. One entry per CDR3 protein results from TCRdb running MiXCR on the 5' RACE reads. The sample comprises hundreds of thousands of distinct CDR3 sequences, over 15% of which are singletons, and roughly 8% rests with the top ten. Sample: blood, either unsorted or a sorted T cell fraction (not recorded which). These receptors were taken from a male donor with ankylosing spondylitis or in good health (not recorded which). Both conserved end residues are part of each CDR3. D genes are given only for firm matches. Size values are once, few and many counts, or a class for expanded clones, and some rows have none.

TRBJ1-5,few,.,TRBV20-1,TGCAGTGCGCTTTCAACTAGCAATCAGCCCCAGCATTTT,CSALSTSNQPQHF
TRBJ2-1,.,.,TRBV11-1,TGTGCCAGCAGCTTAGCGGTTGGTGACTACGGCTCCTACAATGAGCAGTTCTTC,CASSLAVGDYGSYNEQFF
TRBJ2-3,.,TRBD2,TRBV10-3,TGTGCCGTCCGGACTAGCGGCACAGATACGCAGTATTTT,CAVRTSGTDTQYF
TRBJ1-4,.,.,TRBV5-1,TGCGCCAGCAGCTCTACGGTTCTGGCTAATGAAAAACTGTTTTTT,CASSSTVLANEKLFF
TRBJ2-2,.,TRBD2,TRBV5-6,TGTGCCAGCAGCCGAGGACTAGCGGGAGACACCGGGGAGCTGTTTTTT,CASSRGLAGDTGELFF
TRBJ2-1,.,.,TRBV7-9,TGTGCCAGCAGCTTATTACAGGCATCCTACAATGAGCAGTTCTTC,CASSLLQASYNEQFF
TRBJ1-1,.,.,TRBV5-1,TGCGCCAGCAGCTTGGGGGGCAGCGCGAACACTGAAGCTTTCTTT,CASSLGGSANTEAFF
TRBJ2-1,.,.,TRBV5-1,TGCGCCAGCAGCTTGGGGGTCGGTTCCTTTCTCAATGAGCAGTTCTTC,CASSLGVGSFLNEQFF
TRBJ2-2,.,.,TRBV3-1,TGTGCCAGCAGCCTACTAGAGGCCACCGGGGAGCTGTTTTTT,CASSLLEATGELFF
TRBJ2-3,many,TRBD2,TRBV2,TGTGCCAGCTTTGGACTAGCGGGTGGTTCAGATACGCAGTATTTT,CASFGLAGGSDTQYF
TRBJ2-3,.,.,TRBV2,TGTGCCAGCAGGACCGAGGGAGATACGCAGTATTTT,CASRTEGDTQYF